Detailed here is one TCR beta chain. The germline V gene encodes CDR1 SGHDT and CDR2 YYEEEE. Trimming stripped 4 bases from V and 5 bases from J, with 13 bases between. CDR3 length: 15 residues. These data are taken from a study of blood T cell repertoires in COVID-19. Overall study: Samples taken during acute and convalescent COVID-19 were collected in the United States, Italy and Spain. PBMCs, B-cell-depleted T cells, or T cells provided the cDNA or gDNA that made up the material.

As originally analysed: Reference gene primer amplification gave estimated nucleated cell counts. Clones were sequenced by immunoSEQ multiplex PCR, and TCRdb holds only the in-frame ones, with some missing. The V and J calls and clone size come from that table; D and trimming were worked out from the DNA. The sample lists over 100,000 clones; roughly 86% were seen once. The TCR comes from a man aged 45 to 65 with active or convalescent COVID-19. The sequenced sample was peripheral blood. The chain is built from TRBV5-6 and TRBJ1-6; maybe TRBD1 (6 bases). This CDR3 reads CASSDGTRNNSPLHF. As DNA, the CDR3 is TGTGCCAGCAGCGACGGGACAAGGAATAATTCACCCCTCCACTTT.